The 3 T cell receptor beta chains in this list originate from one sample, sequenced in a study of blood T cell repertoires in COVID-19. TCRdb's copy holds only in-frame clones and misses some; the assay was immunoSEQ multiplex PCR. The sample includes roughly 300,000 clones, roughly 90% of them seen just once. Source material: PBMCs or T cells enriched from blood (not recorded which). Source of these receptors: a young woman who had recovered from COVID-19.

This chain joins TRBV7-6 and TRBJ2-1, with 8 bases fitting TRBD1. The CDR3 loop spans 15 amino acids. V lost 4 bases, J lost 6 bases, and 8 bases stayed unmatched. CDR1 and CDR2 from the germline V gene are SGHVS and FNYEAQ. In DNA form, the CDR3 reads TGTGCCAGCAGCTCCCCGGACAGGGAGTTCAATGAGCAGTTCTTC. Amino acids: CASSSPDREFNEQFF.

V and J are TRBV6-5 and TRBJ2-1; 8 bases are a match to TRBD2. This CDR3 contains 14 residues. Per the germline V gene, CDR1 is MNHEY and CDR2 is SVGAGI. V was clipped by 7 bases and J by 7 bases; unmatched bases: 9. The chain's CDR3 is CASIPGLGQNEQFF. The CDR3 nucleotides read TGTGCCAGCATTCCGGGACTAGGACAGAATGAGCAGTTCTTC.

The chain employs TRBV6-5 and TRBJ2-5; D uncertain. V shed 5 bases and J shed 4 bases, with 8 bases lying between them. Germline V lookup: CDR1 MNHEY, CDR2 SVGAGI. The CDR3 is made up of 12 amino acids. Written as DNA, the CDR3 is TGTGCCAGCAGTCCCCCCTCAGAGACCCAGTACTTC. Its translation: CASSPPSETQYF.